Listed below are T cell receptor beta chains from one sample, sequenced in a study of blood T cell repertoires in COVID-19. The table came from immunoSEQ multiplex PCR; TCRdb's copy has only in-frame clones and leaves some out. The sample holds fewer than 250,000 clones; approximately 83% are singletons and the top ten take roughly 5%. The specimen sequenced was peripheral blood. The source of these receptors is a human donor in a cohort sampled during active COVID-19. Each CDR3 is given with its conserved first and last residue. The size of a clone is reported for some rows only, either as once, few or many, or as a class for expanded clones.

CDR3: CAWSRGSSYNSPLHF
V: TRBV30
size: .

CDR3: CASSSIGQGAVGELFF
V: TRBV7-9
size: .

CDR3: CASSPRTENSPLHF
V: TRBV18
size: .

CDR3: CASNRQGAEETQYF
V: TRBV6-5
size: .

CDR3: CASSFLGRKTHSPLHF
V: TRBV27
size: .

CDR3: CASSVEGKGSYEQYF
V: TRBV9
size: .

CDR3: CASSTLAGSTDTQYF
V: TRBV5-1
size: .

CDR3: CASSSFRGDYGYTF
V: TRBV14
size: few

CDR3: CASSAQGSGYTF
V: TRBV9
size: .

CDR3: CASSLGGGTYEQYF
V: TRBV7-8
size: .

CDR3: CASSLMRLAGGLETQYF
V: TRBV7-3
size: .

CDR3: CASKEGDRNTEAFF
V: TRBV6-6
size: many

CDR3: CSASWRRGIGGYTF
V: TRBV20-1
size: .

CDR3: CSAMPGEKLFF
V: TRBV20-1
size: .

CDR3: CAIYYLGGYTF
V: TRBV10-3
size: .

CDR3: CASSIGGQINGGYTF
V: TRBV19
size: .

CDR3: CASSPGLAGAYYTQYF
V: TRBV11-2
size: .

CDR3: CASSMSILAGYLYNEQFF
V: TRBV21-1
size: .

CDR3: CASSPAYRDRRNTEAFF
V: TRBV6-2/TRBV6-3
size: .

CDR3: CASSLWGGANTGELFF
V: TRBV27
size: few

CDR3: CASSPTSGGALETQYF
V: TRBV5-4
size: .

CDR3: CASSPRQEIYEQYF
V: TRBV2
size: few

CDR3: CASSLWGGTEAFF
V: TRBV5-4
size: .

CDR3: CASSQDPSGGYNEQFF
V: TRBV4-1
size: .

CDR3: CASSASRDRGVYEQYF
V: TRBV7-9
size: .

CDR3: CASRLAGSGYTF
V: TRBV12-3/TRBV12-4
size: .

CDR3: CASSPWAGQETQYF
V: TRBV7-2
size: .

CDR3: CASSLDGRGETQYF
V: TRBV11-3
size: .

CDR3: CASSYRDGGEQFF
V: TRBV4-1
size: once

CDR3: CASSESSGYANTGELFF
V: TRBV6-4
size: .

CDR3: CASSSPTGGRTEAFF
V: TRBV5-1
size: .

CDR3: CASSPPRGGLGETQYF
V: TRBV18
size: .

CDR3: CASSFRGLNSPLHF
V: TRBV5-4
size: .

CDR3: CASSEWDRGLQETQYF
V: TRBV25-1
size: .

CDR3: CASSEYIGGGAGSPLHF
V: TRBV25-1
size: .

CDR3: CASTDAGSGNTIYF
V: TRBV3-1/TRBV3-2
size: .

CDR3: CAWSGPGHSGNTIYF
V: TRBV30
size: .

CDR3: CASSIAGPQETQYF
V: TRBV19
size: .

CDR3: CASSVPRQGTSGANVLTF
V: TRBV5-1
size: .

CDR3: CSVAGGSDTQYF
V: TRBV29-1
size: .

CDR3: CAINSGPGHGYTF
V: TRBV10-3
size: .

CDR3: CASSQGTSGRVYEQYF
V: TRBV5-1
size: .

CDR3: CASSSEGGLQADTQYF
V: TRBV27
size: .

CDR3: CASTTQASAAYEQYF
V: TRBV11-2
size: .

CDR3: CASSQSPSGKNIQYF
V: TRBV4-1
size: .

CDR3: CSVVLGLAYNEQFF
V: TRBV29-1
size: .

CDR3: CASSTGLAGSTDTQYF
V: TRBV5-1
size: .

CDR3: CASSSRQGPYEQYF
V: TRBV19
size: .

CDR3: CASSLSAPMGREQFF
V: TRBV27
size: .

CDR3: CASSQDVSGGARTDTQYF
V: TRBV4-2
size: .